This note documents a single TCR beta chain sequence. The data were obtained in a study of blood T cell repertoires in COVID-19. Study information: Acute-phase and convalescent COVID-19 samples originated in the United States, Italy and Spain. PBMCs, B-cell-depleted T cells, or T cells provided the cDNA or gDNA that made up the material.

CDR1 SGHTA and CDR2 FQGTGA come from the germline V gene. V was shortened by 2 bases and J by 3 bases, with 7 bases between the two germline ends. CDR3 length equals 14 residues. The authors' processing: By means of reference gene primer amplification, nucleated cell counts were estimated. Using immunoSEQ multiplex PCR, the repertoire was profiled, and TCRdb retains in-frame clones only, with some absent. D and trimming were read from the DNA, whereas the V and J calls and clone size are those reported in that table. The sample yields fewer than 150,000 clones, approximately 88% seen once. This sequence was found in a human donor in a cohort sampled during active COVID-19. The source material was peripheral blood. The chain recombines TRBV7-3 with TRBJ2-2; D perhaps matches TRBD1 (5 bases). CDR3: CASSLGAHTGELFF. DNA of the CDR3: TGTGCCAGCAGCTTAGGGGCCCACACCGGGGAGCTGTTTTTT.